The clone carrying this TCR beta chain was counted a few times. Template switching supplied a universal primer site; unique molecular identifiers were carried on the cDNA. MiXCR was run by TCRdb on the 5' RACE reads, yielding one entry per CDR3 protein. The data show a few hundred thousand distinct CDR3 sequences, less than 20% seen once. Each donor (without exception) was a healthy Caucasian. This sample was included in a study of identical twins. Trimming took off 7 bases at V and 0 bases at J, with 10 bases between the two ends. This CDR3 spans 13 amino acids. The germline V gene has CDR1 MGHDK and CDR2 SYGVNS.

Material for sequencing was naive T cells sorted from blood. The rearrangement joins TRBV25-1 to TRBJ2-7; TRBD2 might be the D (5 bases). This TCR derives from a man in his fifties in good health. The CDR3 DNA follows: TGTGCCAGCACCAACGGGAACTCCTACGAGCAGTACTTC. It translates to CASTNGNSYEQYF.